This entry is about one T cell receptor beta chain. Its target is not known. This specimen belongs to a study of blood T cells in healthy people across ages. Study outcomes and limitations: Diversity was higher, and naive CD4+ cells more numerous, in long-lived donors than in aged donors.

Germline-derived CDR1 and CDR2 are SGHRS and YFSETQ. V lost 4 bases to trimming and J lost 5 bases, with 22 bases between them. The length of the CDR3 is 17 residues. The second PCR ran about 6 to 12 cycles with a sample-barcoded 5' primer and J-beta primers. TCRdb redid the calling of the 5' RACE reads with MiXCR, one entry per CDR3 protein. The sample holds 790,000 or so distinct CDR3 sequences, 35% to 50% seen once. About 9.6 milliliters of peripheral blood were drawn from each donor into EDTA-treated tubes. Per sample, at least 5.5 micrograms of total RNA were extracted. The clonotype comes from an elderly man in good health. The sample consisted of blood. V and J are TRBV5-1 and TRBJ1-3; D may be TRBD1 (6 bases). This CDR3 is CASSTSTGAPRRNTIYF. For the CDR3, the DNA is TGCGCCAGCAGCACCTCGACAGGAGCCCCTAGACGAAACACCATATATTTT.